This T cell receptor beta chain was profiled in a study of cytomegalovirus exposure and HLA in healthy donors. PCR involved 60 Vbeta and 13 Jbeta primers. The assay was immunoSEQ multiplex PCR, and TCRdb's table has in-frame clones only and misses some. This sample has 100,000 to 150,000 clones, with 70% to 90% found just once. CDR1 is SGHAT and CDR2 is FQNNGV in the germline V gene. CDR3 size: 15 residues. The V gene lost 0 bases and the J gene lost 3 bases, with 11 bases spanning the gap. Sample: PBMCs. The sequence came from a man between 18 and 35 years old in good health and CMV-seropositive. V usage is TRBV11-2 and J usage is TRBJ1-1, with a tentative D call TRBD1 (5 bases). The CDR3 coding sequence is TGTGCCAGCAGCTTAGAGGGGGAGGGGTACACTGAAGCTTTCTTT. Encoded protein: CASSLEGEGYTEAFF.